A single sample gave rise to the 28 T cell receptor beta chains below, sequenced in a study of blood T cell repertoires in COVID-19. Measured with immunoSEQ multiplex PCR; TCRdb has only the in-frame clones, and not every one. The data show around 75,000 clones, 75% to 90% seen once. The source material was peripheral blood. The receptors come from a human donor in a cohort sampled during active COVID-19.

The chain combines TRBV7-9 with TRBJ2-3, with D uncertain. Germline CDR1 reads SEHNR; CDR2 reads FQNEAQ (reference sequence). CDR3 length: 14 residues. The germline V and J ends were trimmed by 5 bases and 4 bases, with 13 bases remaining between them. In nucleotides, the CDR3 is TGTGCCAGCAGCCTCCCAGGTTCTCCAGATACGCAGTATTTT. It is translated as CASSLPGSPDTQYF.

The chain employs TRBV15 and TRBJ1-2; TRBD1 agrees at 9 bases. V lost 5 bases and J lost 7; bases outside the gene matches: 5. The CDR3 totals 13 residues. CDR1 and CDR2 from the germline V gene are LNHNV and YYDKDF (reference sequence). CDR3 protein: CATSLGTGTGYTF. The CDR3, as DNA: TGTGCCACCAGCCTCGGGACAGGGACTGGCTACACCTTC.

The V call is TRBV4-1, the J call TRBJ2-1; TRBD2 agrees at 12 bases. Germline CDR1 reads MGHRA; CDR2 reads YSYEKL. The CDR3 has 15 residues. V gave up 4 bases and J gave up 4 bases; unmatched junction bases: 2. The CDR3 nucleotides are TGCGCCAGCAGCCTTCTAGCGGGAGGGTACAATGAGCAGTTCTTC. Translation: CASSLLAGGYNEQFF.

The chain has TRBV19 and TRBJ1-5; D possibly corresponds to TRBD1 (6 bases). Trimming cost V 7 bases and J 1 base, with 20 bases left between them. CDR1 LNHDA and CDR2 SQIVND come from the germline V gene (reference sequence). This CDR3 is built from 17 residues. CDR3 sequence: CASTRGLERGSNQPQHF. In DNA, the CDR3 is TGTGCCAGTACTAGAGGGTTGGAGAGGGGGAGCAATCAGCCCCAGCATTTT.

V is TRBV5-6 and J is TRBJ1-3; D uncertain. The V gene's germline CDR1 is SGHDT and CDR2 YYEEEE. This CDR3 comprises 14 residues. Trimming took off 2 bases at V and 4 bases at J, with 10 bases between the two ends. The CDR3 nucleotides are TGTGCCAGCAGCTTCGGGGTGGGAGGAAACACCATATATTTT. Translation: CASSFGVGGNTIYF.

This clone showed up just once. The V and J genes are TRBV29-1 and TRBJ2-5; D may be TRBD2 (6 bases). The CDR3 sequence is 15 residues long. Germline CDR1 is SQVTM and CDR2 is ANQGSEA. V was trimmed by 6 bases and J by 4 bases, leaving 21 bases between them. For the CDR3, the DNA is TGCAGCGTCGACTCTCATTTGCGAGCGGGAGAGACCCAGTACTTC. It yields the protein CSVDSHLRAGETQYF.

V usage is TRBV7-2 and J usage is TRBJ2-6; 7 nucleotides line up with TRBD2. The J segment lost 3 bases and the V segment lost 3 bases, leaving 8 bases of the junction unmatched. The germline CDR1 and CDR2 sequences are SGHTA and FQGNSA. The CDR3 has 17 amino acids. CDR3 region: CASSFVVSGFGANVLTF. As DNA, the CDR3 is TGTGCCAGCAGCTTCGTGGTTAGCGGGTTTGGGGCCAACGTCCTGACTTTC.

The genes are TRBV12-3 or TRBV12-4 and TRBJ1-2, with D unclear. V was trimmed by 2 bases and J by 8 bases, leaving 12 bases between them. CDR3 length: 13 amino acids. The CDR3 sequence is CASSLFGVGGYTF. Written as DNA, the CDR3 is TGTGCCAGCAGTTTATTCGGGGTAGGAGGCTACACCTTC.

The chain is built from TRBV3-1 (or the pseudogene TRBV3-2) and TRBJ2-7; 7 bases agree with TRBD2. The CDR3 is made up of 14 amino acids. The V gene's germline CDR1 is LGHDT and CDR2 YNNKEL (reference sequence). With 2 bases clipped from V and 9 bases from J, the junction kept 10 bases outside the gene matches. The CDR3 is CASSQTGTTSGQYF. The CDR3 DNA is TGTGCCAGCAGCCAAACCGGGACTACCAGCGGGCAGTACTTC.

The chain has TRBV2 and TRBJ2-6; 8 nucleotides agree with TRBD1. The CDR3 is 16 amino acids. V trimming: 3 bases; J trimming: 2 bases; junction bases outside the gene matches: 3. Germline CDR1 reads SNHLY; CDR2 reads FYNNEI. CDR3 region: CASSDRGLAGANVLTF. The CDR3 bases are TGTGCCAGCAGTGACAGGGGGCTGGCTGGGGCCAACGTCCTGACTTTC. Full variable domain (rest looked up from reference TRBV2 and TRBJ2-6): EPEVTQTPSHQVTQMGQEVILRCVPISNHLYFYWYRQILGQKVEFLVSFYNNEISEKSEIFDDQFSVERPDGSNFTLKIRSTKLEDSAMYFCASSDRGLAGANVLTFGAGSRLTVL.

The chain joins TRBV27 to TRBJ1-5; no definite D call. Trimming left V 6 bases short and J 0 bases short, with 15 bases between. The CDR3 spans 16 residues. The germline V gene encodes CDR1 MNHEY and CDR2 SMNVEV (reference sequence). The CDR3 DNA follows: TGTGCCAGCAGGCCCTGCGACAATTATAGCAATCAGCCCCAGCATTTT. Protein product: CASRPCDNYSNQPQHF.

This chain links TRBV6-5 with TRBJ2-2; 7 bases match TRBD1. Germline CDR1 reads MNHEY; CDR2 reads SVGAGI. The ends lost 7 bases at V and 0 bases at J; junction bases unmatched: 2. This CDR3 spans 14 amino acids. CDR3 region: CASNRGANTGELFF. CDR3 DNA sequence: TGTGCCAGCAACAGGGGCGCGAACACCGGGGAGCTGTTTTTT.

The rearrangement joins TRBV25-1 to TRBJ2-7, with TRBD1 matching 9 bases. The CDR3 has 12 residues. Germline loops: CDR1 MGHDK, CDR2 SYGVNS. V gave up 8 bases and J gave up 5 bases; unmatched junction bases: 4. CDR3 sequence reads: CASGTGTHEQYF. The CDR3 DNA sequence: TGTGCCAGCGGGACAGGGACCCACGAGCAGTACTTC.

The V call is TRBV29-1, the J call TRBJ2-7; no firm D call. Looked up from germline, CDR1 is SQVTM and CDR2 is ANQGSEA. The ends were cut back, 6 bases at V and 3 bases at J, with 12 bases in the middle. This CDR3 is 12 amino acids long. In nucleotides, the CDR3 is TGCAGCGTCGCTATCGTCGGCTACGAGCAGTACTTC. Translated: CSVAIVGYEQYF.

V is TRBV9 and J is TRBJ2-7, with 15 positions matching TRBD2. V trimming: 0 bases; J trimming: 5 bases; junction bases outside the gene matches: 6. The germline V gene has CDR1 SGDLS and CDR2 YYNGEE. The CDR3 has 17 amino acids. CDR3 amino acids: CASSVGTSGGGPHEQYF. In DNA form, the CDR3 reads TGTGCCAGCAGCGTAGGGACTAGCGGGGGGGGACCCCACGAGCAGTACTTC.

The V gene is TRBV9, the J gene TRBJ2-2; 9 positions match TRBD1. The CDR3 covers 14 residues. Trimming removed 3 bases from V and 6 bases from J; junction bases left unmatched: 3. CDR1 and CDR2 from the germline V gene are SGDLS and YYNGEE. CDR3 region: CASSGGQGPGELFF. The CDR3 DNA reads TGTGCCAGCAGCGGGGGACAGGGCCCCGGGGAGCTGTTTTTT.

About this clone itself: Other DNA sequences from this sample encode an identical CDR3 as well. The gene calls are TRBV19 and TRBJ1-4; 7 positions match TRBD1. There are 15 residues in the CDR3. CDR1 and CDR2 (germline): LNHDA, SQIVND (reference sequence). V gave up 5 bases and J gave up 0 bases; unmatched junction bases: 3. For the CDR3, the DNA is TGTGCCAGTAGTGGGACAGCTGCAACTAATGAAAAACTGTTTTTT. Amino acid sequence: CASSGTAATNEKLFF.

The CDR3 coding sequence is TGTGCCAGCTCACCCCCACTAGCGGGAGCTTCCAATGAGCAGTTCTTC. It encodes CASSPPLAGASNEQFF. The gene calls are TRBV18 and TRBJ2-1; 11 bases are a match to TRBD2. CDR3 length: 16 amino acids. CDR1 and CDR2 (germline): KGHSH, LQKENI. Trimming at V came to 3 bases and at J to 6 bases, leaving 7 bases not matched to a gene.

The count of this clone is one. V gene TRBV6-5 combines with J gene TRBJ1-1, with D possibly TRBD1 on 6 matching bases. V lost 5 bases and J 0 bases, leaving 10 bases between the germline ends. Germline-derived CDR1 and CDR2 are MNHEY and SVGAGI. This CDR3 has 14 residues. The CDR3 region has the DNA TGTGCCAGCAGTCCAGACAGGATGAACACTGAAGCTTTCTTT. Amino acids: CASSPDRMNTEAFF.

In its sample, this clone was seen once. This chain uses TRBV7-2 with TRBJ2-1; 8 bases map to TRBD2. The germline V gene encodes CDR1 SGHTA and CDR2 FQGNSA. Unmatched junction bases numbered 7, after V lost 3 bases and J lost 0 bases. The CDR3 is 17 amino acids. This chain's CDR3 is CASSFRLALSSYNEQFF. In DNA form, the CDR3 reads TGTGCCAGCAGCTTCCGACTAGCGTTAAGCTCCTACAATGAGCAGTTCTTC.

The CDR3 is CASSKYMAGDSYEQYF. The DNA for the CDR3 is TGCGCCAGCAGCAAATATATGGCGGGAGACTCCTACGAGCAGTACTTC. The chain is built from TRBV10-2 and TRBJ2-7; 7 positions match TRBD2. There are 16 residues in the CDR3. V lost 6 bases, J lost 0 bases, and 11 bases stayed unmatched. Germline CDR1 and CDR2: WSHSY and SAAADI.

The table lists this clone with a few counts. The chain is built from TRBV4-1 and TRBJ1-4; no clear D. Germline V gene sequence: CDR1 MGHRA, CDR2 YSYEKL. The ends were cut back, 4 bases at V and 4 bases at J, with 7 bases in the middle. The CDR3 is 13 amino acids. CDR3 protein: CASSLRVNEKLFF. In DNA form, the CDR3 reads TGCGCCAGCAGCCTCCGAGTTAATGAAAAACTGTTTTTT.

The CDR3 coding sequence is TGTGCCAGCAGCTTGACGACTAGCGGGTACGAGCAGTACTTC. Translated: CASSLTTSGYEQYF. This chain connects TRBV9 to TRBJ2-7; 10 bases are shared with TRBD2. The CDR3 consists of 14 residues. Germline trimming cut 4 bases from V and 4 bases from J; bases unmatched to any gene: 5. The germline gives CDR1 SGDLS, CDR2 YYNGEE. The variable domain in full, completed from reference TRBV9 and TRBJ2-7, reads DSGVTQTPKHLITATGQRVTLRCSPRSGDLSVYWYQQSLDQGLQFLIQYYNGEERAKGNILERFSAQQFPDLHSELNLSSLELGDSALYFCASSLTTSGYEQYFGPGTRLTVT.

This chain's CDR3 is CASSGQENTEAFF. DNA for the CDR3: TGTGCCAGCTCAGGACAGGAAAACACTGAAGCTTTCTTT. This chain joins TRBV18 and TRBJ1-1; 7 bases agree with TRBD1. J gave up 2 bases and V 5 bases, and 2 bases lay outside the gene matches. Looked up from germline, CDR1 is KGHSH and CDR2 is LQKENI. The CDR3 length is 13 residues. Based on the CDR3 plus reference TRBV18 and TRBJ1-1, the full variable domain is NAGVMQNPRHLVRRRGQEARLRCSPMKGHSHVYWYRQLPEEGLKFMVYLQKENIIDESGMPKERFSAEFPKEGPSILRIQQVVRGDSAAYFCASSGQENTEAFFGQGTRLTVV.

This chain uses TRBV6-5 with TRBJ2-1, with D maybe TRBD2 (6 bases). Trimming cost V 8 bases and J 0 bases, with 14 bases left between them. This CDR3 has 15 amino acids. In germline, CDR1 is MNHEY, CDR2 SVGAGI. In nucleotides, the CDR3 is TGTGCCAGCGGTTCGGGGGTTAGCTCCTACAATGAGCAGTTCTTC. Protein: CASGSGVSSYNEQFF.

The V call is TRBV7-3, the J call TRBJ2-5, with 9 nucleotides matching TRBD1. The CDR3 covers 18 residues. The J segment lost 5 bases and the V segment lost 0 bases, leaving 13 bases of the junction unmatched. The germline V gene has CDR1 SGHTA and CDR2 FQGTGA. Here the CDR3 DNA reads TGTGCCAGCAGCTTAACGGGTACAGGGGGCAGGGTTAGCGAGACCCAGTACTTC. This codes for CASSLTGTGGRVSETQYF.

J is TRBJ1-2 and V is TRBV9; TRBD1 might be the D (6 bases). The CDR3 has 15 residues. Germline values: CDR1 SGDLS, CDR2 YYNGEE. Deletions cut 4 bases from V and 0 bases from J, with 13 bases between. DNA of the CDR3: TGTGCCAGCAGCTTGTGGGACACCCCTAACTATGGCTACACCTTC. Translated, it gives CASSLWDTPNYGYTF. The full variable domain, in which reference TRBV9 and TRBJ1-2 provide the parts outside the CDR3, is DSGVTQTPKHLITATGQRVTLRCSPRSGDLSVYWYQQSLDQGLQFLIQYYNGEERAKGNILERFSAQQFPDLHSELNLSSLELGDSALYFCASSLWDTPNYGYTFGSGTRLTVV.

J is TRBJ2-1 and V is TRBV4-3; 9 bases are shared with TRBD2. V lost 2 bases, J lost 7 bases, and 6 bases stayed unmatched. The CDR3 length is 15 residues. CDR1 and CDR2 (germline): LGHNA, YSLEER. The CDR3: CASSQPGTSSNEQFF. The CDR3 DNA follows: TGCGCCAGCAGCCAACCCGGGACTAGCAGTAATGAGCAGTTCTTC.